The 27 T cell receptor beta chains listed next were all sequenced from one sample in a study of PD-1 blockade in classical Hodgkin lymphoma. Time point meaning: cycle 4 day 1 (C4D1), after around six weeks of nivolumab. Every patient had relapsed following autologous stem cell transplantation, and cohorts differed in brentuximab vedotin exposure. Thawed PBMCs underwent magnetic negative selection to obtain purified CD8+ T cells. The protocol was immunoSEQ multiplex PCR, while the TCRdb copy is restricted to in-frame clones and leaves out a portion. This repertoire shows 15,000 to 20,000 clones, 88% found once; its top ten account for about 5%. The specimen was CD8+ T cells from blood, collected before the fourth cycle of nivolumab. All receptors come from a human donor with classical Hodgkin lymphoma.

The chain carries TRBV13 and TRBJ2-5; tentatively, D is TRBD1 or TRBD2 (7 bases each). CDR3 length: 12 amino acids. Germline CDR1 PRHDT, CDR2 FYEKMQ (reference sequence). The CDR3 DNA reads as TGTGCTACGGGGAGGGGGCGAGAGACCCAGTACTTC. Amino acids: CATGRGRETQYF.

The chain employs TRBV15 and TRBJ1-5, with a tentative D call TRBD1 (6 bases). The CDR3 consists of 17 residues. Germline CDR1 reads LNHNV; CDR2 reads YYDKDF (reference sequence). The V end lost 2 bases, the J end lost 0 bases, and 14 bases lay between the germline ends. DNA for the CDR3: TGTGCCACCAGCAGATACAGGGAATCGAGTAGCAATCAGCCCCAGCATTTT. This translates into CATSRYRESSSNQPQHF.

This clone occurred once. The J gene is TRBJ1-6, the V gene TRBV28; no clear D gene. Germline V gene lookup returns CDR1 MDHEN and CDR2 SYDVKM. V was trimmed by 5 bases and J by 7 bases, leaving 9 bases between them. The CDR3 extends over 13 amino acids. Here the CDR3 reads CASSPLQNSPLHF. In DNA form, the CDR3 reads TGTGCCAGCAGTCCTCTACAGAATTCACCCCTCCACTTT.

The chain has TRBV27 and TRBJ2-7; 14 bases align to TRBD2. CDR3 length: 15 amino acids. Germline CDR1 reads MNHEY; CDR2 reads SMNVEV (reference sequence). With 4 bases clipped from V and 3 bases from J, the junction kept 2 bases outside the gene matches. CDR3 amino acids: CASSSGLAGGYEQYF. Written as DNA, the CDR3 is TGTGCCAGCAGTTCAGGACTAGCGGGAGGCTACGAGCAGTACTTC.

The V gene is TRBV2, the J gene TRBJ2-7, with D perhaps assigned TRBD1 or TRBD2 (7 bases each). The CDR3 has 16 residues. Germline assignment: CDR1 SNHLY and CDR2 FYNNEI. V shed 2 bases and J shed 5 bases, with 19 bases lying between them. The CDR3 is CASSESGGGSRDEQYF. The CDR3 region has the DNA TGTGCCAGCAGTGAATCAGGGGGGGGCTCTCGAGACGAGCAGTACTTC.

The chain combines TRBV13 with TRBJ2-7; D is perhaps TRBD2 (6 bases). CDR3 length: 15 residues. V dropped 5 bases and J dropped 3 bases, with 17 bases sitting between them. The V gene's germline CDR1 is PRHDT and CDR2 FYEKMQ (reference sequence). The CDR3 bases are TGTGCCAGCAGCCCACGGGACTTAGCGCGCTACGAGCAGTACTTC. Protein product: CASSPRDLARYEQYF.

The rearrangement joins TRBV29-1 to TRBJ1-2, with D perhaps TRBD1 (6 bases). The germline V gene encodes CDR1 SQVTM and CDR2 ANQGSEA. The CDR3 length is 15 residues. Deletions cut 6 bases from V and 4 bases from J, with 21 bases between. The CDR3 DNA reads TGCAGCGTGGTTGAGGGGGTCCCGGTGATCTATGGCTACACCTTC. Protein sequence: CSVVEGVPVIYGYTF.

The CDR3 bases are TGTGCCTCCCAGGGACCCTTTCGAGGACGCGATCCCTATGAGCAGTTCTTC. It codes for CASQGPFRGRDPYEQFF. This chain connects TRBV30 to TRBJ2-1; D may correspond to TRBD1 or TRBD2 (5 bases each). This CDR3 comprises 17 residues. Trimming took off 7 bases at V and 8 bases at J, with 30 bases between the two ends. Per the germline V gene, CDR1 is GTSNPN and CDR2 is SVGIG (reference sequence).

The chain links TRBV6-6 to TRBJ1-1; the D is unclear. There are 12 residues in the CDR3. CDR1 and CDR2 (germline): MNHNY, SVGAGI (reference sequence). Trimming removed 8 bases at V and 9 bases at J, with 16 bases between. The CDR3 DNA is TGTGCCAGCCTGCCTTTTCGACATCAAGCTTTCTTT. This sequence encodes CASLPFRHQAFF.

The V gene is TRBV28, the J gene TRBJ2-7; 8 bases are a match to TRBD2. With V trimmed by 5 bases and J by 2 bases, 5 bases remained unmatched. This CDR3 has 14 residues. CDR1 MDHEN and CDR2 SYDVKM come from the germline V gene. Written as DNA, the CDR3 is TGTGCCAGCAGTCCACTAGCGGACCCCTACGAGCAGTACTTC. It translates to CASSPLADPYEQYF.

The V gene is TRBV7-7, the J gene TRBJ1-1, with D uncertain. V was clipped by 3 bases and J by 2 bases, with 7 bases between them. The CDR3 totals 13 residues. Germline values: CDR1 SSHAT, CDR2 FNYEAQ (reference sequence). CDR3 amino acids: CASSLSINTEAFF. The CDR3 DNA sequence: TGTGCCAGCAGCTTGAGCATAAACACTGAAGCTTTCTTT.

This clone turned up a few times. The chain joins TRBV29-1 to TRBJ2-2, with TRBD2 identical over 11 bases. The germline V gene encodes CDR1 SQVTM and CDR2 ANQGSEA. This CDR3 is 16 amino acids long. V gave up 4 bases and J gave up 11 bases; unmatched junction bases: 15. The CDR3 sequence is CSVGGLAGRRGGELFF. DNA of the CDR3: TGCAGCGTTGGCGGACTAGCGGGTCGGCGGGGCGGCGAGCTGTTTTTT.

The chain recombines TRBV9 with TRBJ2-1; 9 bases are a match to TRBD1. This CDR3 spans 16 amino acids. Germline CDR1 is SGDLS and CDR2 is YYNGEE. With 0 bases clipped from V and 5 bases from J, the junction kept 6 bases outside the gene matches. CDR3 amino acids: CASSVETGQGHNEQFF. CDR3 bases: TGTGCCAGCAGCGTAGAAACGGGACAGGGTCACAATGAGCAGTTCTTC. Drawing the rest from reference TRBV9 and TRBJ2-1, the complete variable domain is DSGVTQTPKHLITATGQRVTLRCSPRSGDLSVYWYQQSLDQGLQFLIQYYNGEERAKGNILERFSAQQFPDLHSELNLSSLELGDSALYFCASSVETGQGHNEQFFGPGTRLTVL.

The chain joins TRBV7-2 to TRBJ2-1; D is unclear. V lost 5 bases and J 10 bases, leaving 9 bases between the germline ends. Germline V gene sequence: CDR1 SGHTA, CDR2 FQGNSA. The CDR3 runs 11 residues. The CDR3 DNA reads TGTGCCAGCAGCCCAGGTCGGGAGCAGTTCTTC. It translates to CASSPGREQFF.

CDR3 loop: CASSLERLMNTEAFF. The CDR3 DNA follows: TGTGCCAGCAGCTTAGAAAGGCTAATGAACACTGAAGCTTTCTTT. V and J are TRBV11-3 and TRBJ1-1; D is ambiguous. The germline gives CDR1 SGHNT, CDR2 YENEEA. Trimming stripped 0 bases from V and 0 bases from J, with 8 bases between. The CDR3 has 15 residues.

The rearrangement joins TRBV29-1 to TRBJ1-3; no clear D gene. Trimming shortened V by 5 bases and J by 2 bases, and 19 bases separated the two germline ends. CDR1 SQVTM and CDR2 ANQGSEA come from the germline V gene. The CDR3 consists of 16 residues. Written as DNA, the CDR3 is TGCAGCGTTTCTGGTTCGGGATTTGATCCTGGAAACACCATATATTTT. Residues: CSVSGSGFDPGNTIYF.

The J gene is TRBJ2-1, the V gene TRBV28; TRBD1 agrees at 11 bases. From germline, CDR1 is MDHEN and CDR2 SYDVKM. Trimming cost V 5 bases and J 4 bases; bases outside gene matches: 4. This CDR3 region has 15 residues. CDR3 nucleotides: TGTGCCAGCAGTAAGGGACAGGGGGTTTACAATGAGCAGTTCTTC. This encodes CASSKGQGVYNEQFF. Drawing the rest from reference TRBV28 and TRBJ2-1, the complete variable domain is DVKVTQSSRYLVKRTGEKVFLECVQDMDHENMFWYRQDPGLGLRLIYFSYDVKMKEKGDIPEGYSVSREKKERFSLILESASTNQTSMYLCASSKGQGVYNEQFFGPGTRLTVL.

The rearrangement uses TRBV2 and TRBJ1-1, with 8 bases matching TRBD1. The CDR3 runs 14 residues. Germline assignment: CDR1 SNHLY and CDR2 FYNNEI. Unmatched junction bases numbered 7, after V lost 6 bases and J lost 4 bases. The DNA for the CDR3 is TGTGCCAGCAGGACTACAGGGGGGGTCACTGAAGCTTTCTTT. Residues: CASRTTGGVTEAFF. The whole variable domain, remainder taken from reference TRBV2 and TRBJ1-1, is EPEVTQTPSHQVTQMGQEVILRCVPISNHLYFYWYRQILGQKVEFLVSFYNNEISEKSEIFDDQFSVERPDGSNFTLKIRSTKLEDSAMYFCASRTTGGVTEAFFGQGTRLTVV.

CDR3 DNA: TGTGCCAGCAGTCCCGACAGGGGCCGCCTTGGAGATACGCAGTATTTT. This sequence encodes CASSPDRGRLGDTQYF. The chain combines TRBV27 with TRBJ2-3; 8 nucleotides line up with TRBD1. The germline gives CDR1 MNHEY, CDR2 SMNVEV (reference sequence). V lost 5 bases to trimming and J lost 5 bases; unmatched junction nucleotides: 12. There are 16 residues in the CDR3.

This chain uses TRBV11-2 with TRBJ1-1, with unresolved D. Per the germline V gene, CDR1 is SGHAT and CDR2 is FQNNGV. This CDR3 contains 15 residues. V shed 2 bases and J shed 0 bases, with 10 bases lying between them. CDR3 residues: CASSLFVAVNTEAFF. CDR3 DNA sequence: TGTGCCAGCAGCTTATTCGTGGCCGTGAACACTGAAGCTTTCTTT.

This CDR3 reads CASASGGGSYEQYF. CDR3 DNA: TGTGCCAGTGCCTCGGGGGGAGGATCCTACGAGCAGTACTTC. V usage is TRBV19 and J usage is TRBJ2-7, with TRBD2 matching 7 bases. CDR1 is LNHDA, CDR2 SQIVND, per germline (reference sequence). V trimming: 8 bases; J trimming: 1 base; junction bases outside the gene matches: 8. This CDR3 has 14 amino acids.

The rearrangement links TRBV7-9 to TRBJ2-3; perhaps D is TRBD1 or TRBD2 (5 bases each). The V end lost 5 bases, the J end lost 12 bases, and 18 bases lay between the germline ends. The germline V gene has CDR1 SEHNR and CDR2 FQNEAQ (reference sequence). The length of the CDR3 is 13 residues. The CDR3 coding sequence is TGTGCCAGCAGCCCCCCAGGGACGCAAATCCAGTATTTT. It specifies CASSPPGTQIQYF.

The V and J genes are TRBV11-2 and TRBJ2-1, with D hard to call. CDR3 size: 12 residues. V was trimmed by 6 bases and J by 8 bases, leaving 11 bases between them. From germline, CDR1 is SGHAT and CDR2 FQNNGV. The CDR3 nucleotides are TGTGCCAGCAGAGACGAGGTGGATGAGCAGTTCTTC. Translated: CASRDEVDEQFF.

This clone is classed as medium-sized. V usage is TRBV6-5 and J usage is TRBJ1-1; no definite D call. V gave up 1 base and J gave up 1 base, with 7 bases separating them. The CDR3 length is 14 residues. Germline loops: CDR1 MNHEY, CDR2 SVGAGI. The DNA for the CDR3 is TGTGCCAGCAGTTACTACACAGAGAACACTGAAGCTTTCTTT. This encodes CASSYYTENTEAFF.

The CDR3 DNA sequence: TGTGCCAGCACTAAGCGTAAAAGCTCCTACAATGAGCAGTTCTTC. Residues: CASTKRKSSYNEQFF. The rearrangement links TRBV27 to TRBJ2-1, with no clear D. V was clipped by 7 bases and J by 0 bases, with 13 bases between them. The germline V gene encodes CDR1 MNHEY and CDR2 SMNVEV (reference sequence). This CDR3 spans 15 amino acids.

The chain is built from TRBV27 and TRBJ1-2, with D maybe TRBD1 (6 bases). This CDR3 is 13 amino acids long. The germline V and J ends were trimmed by 2 bases and 8 bases, with 12 bases remaining between them. Looked up from germline, CDR1 is MNHEY and CDR2 is SMNVEV (reference sequence). The CDR3 loop is CASSLTIGGGYTF. In DNA, the CDR3 is TGTGCCAGCAGTTTAACTATCGGGGGCGGCTACACCTTC.

This chain uses TRBV15 with TRBJ2-3; 7 positions agree with TRBD2. The CDR3 runs to 16 residues. V shed 3 bases and J 4 bases; nucleotides not matched to a gene: 10. The V gene's germline CDR1 is LNHNV and CDR2 YYDKDF (reference sequence). For the CDR3, the DNA is TGTGCCACCAGCAGCTCCCCGGCGGGAGAGGCAGATACGCAGTATTTT. This sequence encodes CATSSSPAGEADTQYF.